This T cell receptor (beta chain) was sequenced in a study of shared clonotypes between healthy human individuals. The length of the CDR3 is 16 residues. V lost 4 bases and J 3 bases, leaving 16 bases between the germline ends. Germline CDR1 SGHAT, CDR2 FQNNGV. This clone was seen a handful of times. This table comes from immunoSEQ multiplex PCR, and its TCRdb copy is limited to in-frame clones, with some not included. The sample yields some 1,100,000 clones, 78% seen once. This receptor was taken from a man aged 18 to 29 in good health. Some clones in this sample may be carry-over from other donors' samples. This chain connects TRBV11-2 to TRBJ2-1; D is unclear. Sequenced sample: memory CD4+ T cells from PBMCs. The subset denotes: CD45RA-negative fraction. CDR3 sequence reads: CASSSLRAGNYNEQFF. The CDR3 DNA sequence: TGTGCCAGCAGCTCACTCCGGGCAGGTAACTACAATGAGCAGTTCTTC.